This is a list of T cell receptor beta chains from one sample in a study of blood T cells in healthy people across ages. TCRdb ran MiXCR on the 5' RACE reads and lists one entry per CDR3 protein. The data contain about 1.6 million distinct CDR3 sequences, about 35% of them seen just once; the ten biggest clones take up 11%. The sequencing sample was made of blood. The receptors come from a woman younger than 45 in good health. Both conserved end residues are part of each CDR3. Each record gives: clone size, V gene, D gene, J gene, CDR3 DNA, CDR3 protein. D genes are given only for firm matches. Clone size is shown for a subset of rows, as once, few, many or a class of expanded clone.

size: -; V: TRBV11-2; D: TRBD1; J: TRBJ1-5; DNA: TGTGCCAGCAGCTCAGGACAGGTTCAGCCCCAGCATTTT; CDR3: CASSSGQVQPQHF
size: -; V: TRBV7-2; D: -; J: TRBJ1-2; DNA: TGTGCCAGCAGCCCGGGACATTCTAATGGCTACACCTTC; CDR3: CASSPGHSNGYTF
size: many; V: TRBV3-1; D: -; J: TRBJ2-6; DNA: TGTGCCAGCAGCCCGCTGGGGGAAAATACCGTCCTGACTTTC; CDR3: CASSPLGENTVLTF
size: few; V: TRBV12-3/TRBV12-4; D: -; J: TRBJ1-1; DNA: TGTGCCAGCAGTTTAATGCCGGCCTCTGAAGCTTTCTTT; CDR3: CASSLMPASEAFF
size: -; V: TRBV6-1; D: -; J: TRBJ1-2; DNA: TGCGCCAGTTCCGACGCGCAGCTCTATAGCTACACCTTC; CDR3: CASSDAQLYSYTF
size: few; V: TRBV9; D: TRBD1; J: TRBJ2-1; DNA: TGTGCCAGCAGCCTAGGACAGGGTGGGACCTACAATGAGCAGTTCTTC; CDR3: CASSLGQGGTYNEQFF
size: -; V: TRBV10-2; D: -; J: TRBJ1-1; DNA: TGCGCCAGCAGGGGAGGCCAAGGACAGAACACTGAAGCTTTCTTT; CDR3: CASRGGQGQNTEAFF
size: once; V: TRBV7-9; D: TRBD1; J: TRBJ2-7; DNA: TGTGCCAGCAGCCGTCCAACCGGGACAGGGCCCTACGAGCAGTACTTC; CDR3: CASSRPTGTGPYEQYF
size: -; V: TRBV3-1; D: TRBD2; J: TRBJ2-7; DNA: TGTGCCAGCAGCCAAAGTGGCGGGGGGGTTTCCTACGAGCAGTACTTC; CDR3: CASSQSGGGVSYEQYF
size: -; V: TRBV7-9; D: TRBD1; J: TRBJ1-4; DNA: TGTGCCAGCAGCTTAGGTCGCGGACAGGTAGTTTTT; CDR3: CASSLGRGQVVF
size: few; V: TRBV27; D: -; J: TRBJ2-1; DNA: TGTGCCAGCAGTCAAACGGCGTCAGGGGAACATGAGCAGTTCTTC; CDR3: CASSQTASGEHEQFF
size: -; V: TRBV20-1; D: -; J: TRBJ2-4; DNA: TGCAGTGTTAGGAGGATAGGGGATAAAAACATTCAGTACTTC; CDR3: CSVRRIGDKNIQYF
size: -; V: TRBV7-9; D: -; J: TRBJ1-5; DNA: TGTGCCAGCAGCTTACAGTGGGGGGATAGCAATCAGCCCCAGCATTTT; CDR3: CASSLQWGDSNQPQHF
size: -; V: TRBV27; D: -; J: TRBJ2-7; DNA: TGTGCCAGCTCAACTTCATCCGGGGGCGAGCAGTACTTC; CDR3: CASSTSSGGEQYF
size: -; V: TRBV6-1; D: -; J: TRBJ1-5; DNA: TGTGCCAGCAGTGAATTAAGGATTCTTAGCAATCAGCCCCAGCATTTT; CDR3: CASSELRILSNQPQHF
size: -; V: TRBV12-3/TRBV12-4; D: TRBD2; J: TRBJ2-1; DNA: TGTGCCAGCAGTTTCGGGCTAGCGGGAGTGCCTGAGCAGTTCTTC; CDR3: CASSFGLAGVPEQFF
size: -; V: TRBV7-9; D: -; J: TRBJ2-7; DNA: TGTGCCAGCAGCTTAGCGCAGGCAGACTTCTACGAGCAGTACTTC; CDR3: CASSLAQADFYEQYF
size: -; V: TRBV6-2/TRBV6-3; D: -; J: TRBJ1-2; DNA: TGTGCCAGCAGTCGGGACACAGACGGTGGCTACACCTTC; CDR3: CASSRDTDGGYTF
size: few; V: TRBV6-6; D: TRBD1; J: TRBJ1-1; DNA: TGTGCCAGCAGTCCACAGGGGTTTCGTACTGAAGCTTTCTTT; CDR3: CASSPQGFRTEAFF
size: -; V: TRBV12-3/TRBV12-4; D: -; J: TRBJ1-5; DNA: TGTGCCAGCAGTTCGAGACACGATAGCAATCAGCCCCAGCATTTT; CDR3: CASSSRHDSNQPQHF
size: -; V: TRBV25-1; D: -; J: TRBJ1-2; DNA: TGTGCCAGCAGTGAAACGGGGGCCAGGGTATGCGATGGCTACACCTTC; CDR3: CASSETGARVCDGYTF
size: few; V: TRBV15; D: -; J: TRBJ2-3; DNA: TGTGCCACCAGCAGGGAGGTTACCACAGATACGCAGTATTTT; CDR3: CATSREVTTDTQYF
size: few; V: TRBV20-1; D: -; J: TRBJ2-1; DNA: TGCAGTGCTAGTTTCCTCTTGTTTGGCAATGAGCAGTTCTTC; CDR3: CSASFLLFGNEQFF
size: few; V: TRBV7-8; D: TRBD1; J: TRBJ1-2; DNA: TGTGCCAGCAGCGCCGACAGGGACTATGGCTACACCTTC; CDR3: CASSADRDYGYTF
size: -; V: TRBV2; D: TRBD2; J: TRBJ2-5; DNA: TGTGCCAGCGCGGGCCCGGGGGGAAAGACCCAGTACTTC; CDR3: CASAGPGGKTQYF
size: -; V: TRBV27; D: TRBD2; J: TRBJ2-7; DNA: TGTGCCAGCAGTTCCCAACTAGCGGGGGGATCCTACGAGCAGTACTTC; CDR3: CASSSQLAGGSYEQYF
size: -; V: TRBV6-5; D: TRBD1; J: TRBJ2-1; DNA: TGTGCCAGCAGACGAGGGACAGGGGAATACAAAGAGCAGTTCTTC; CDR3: CASRRGTGEYKEQFF
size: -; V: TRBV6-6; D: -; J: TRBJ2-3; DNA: TGTGCCAGCAGTTACAAAACGGGGGGCACAGATACGCAGTATTTT; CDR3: CASSYKTGGTDTQYF
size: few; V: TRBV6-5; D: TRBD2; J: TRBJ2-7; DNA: TGTGCCAGCAGTCTCTCGACTAGCGGGAGGAAAAATGCCTACGAGCAGTACTTC; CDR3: CASSLSTSGRKNAYEQYF
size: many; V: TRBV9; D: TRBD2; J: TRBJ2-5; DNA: TGTGCCAGCAGCTTCGGCGCGGCGGGAGGTAAAGAGACCCAGTACTTC; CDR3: CASSFGAAGGKETQYF